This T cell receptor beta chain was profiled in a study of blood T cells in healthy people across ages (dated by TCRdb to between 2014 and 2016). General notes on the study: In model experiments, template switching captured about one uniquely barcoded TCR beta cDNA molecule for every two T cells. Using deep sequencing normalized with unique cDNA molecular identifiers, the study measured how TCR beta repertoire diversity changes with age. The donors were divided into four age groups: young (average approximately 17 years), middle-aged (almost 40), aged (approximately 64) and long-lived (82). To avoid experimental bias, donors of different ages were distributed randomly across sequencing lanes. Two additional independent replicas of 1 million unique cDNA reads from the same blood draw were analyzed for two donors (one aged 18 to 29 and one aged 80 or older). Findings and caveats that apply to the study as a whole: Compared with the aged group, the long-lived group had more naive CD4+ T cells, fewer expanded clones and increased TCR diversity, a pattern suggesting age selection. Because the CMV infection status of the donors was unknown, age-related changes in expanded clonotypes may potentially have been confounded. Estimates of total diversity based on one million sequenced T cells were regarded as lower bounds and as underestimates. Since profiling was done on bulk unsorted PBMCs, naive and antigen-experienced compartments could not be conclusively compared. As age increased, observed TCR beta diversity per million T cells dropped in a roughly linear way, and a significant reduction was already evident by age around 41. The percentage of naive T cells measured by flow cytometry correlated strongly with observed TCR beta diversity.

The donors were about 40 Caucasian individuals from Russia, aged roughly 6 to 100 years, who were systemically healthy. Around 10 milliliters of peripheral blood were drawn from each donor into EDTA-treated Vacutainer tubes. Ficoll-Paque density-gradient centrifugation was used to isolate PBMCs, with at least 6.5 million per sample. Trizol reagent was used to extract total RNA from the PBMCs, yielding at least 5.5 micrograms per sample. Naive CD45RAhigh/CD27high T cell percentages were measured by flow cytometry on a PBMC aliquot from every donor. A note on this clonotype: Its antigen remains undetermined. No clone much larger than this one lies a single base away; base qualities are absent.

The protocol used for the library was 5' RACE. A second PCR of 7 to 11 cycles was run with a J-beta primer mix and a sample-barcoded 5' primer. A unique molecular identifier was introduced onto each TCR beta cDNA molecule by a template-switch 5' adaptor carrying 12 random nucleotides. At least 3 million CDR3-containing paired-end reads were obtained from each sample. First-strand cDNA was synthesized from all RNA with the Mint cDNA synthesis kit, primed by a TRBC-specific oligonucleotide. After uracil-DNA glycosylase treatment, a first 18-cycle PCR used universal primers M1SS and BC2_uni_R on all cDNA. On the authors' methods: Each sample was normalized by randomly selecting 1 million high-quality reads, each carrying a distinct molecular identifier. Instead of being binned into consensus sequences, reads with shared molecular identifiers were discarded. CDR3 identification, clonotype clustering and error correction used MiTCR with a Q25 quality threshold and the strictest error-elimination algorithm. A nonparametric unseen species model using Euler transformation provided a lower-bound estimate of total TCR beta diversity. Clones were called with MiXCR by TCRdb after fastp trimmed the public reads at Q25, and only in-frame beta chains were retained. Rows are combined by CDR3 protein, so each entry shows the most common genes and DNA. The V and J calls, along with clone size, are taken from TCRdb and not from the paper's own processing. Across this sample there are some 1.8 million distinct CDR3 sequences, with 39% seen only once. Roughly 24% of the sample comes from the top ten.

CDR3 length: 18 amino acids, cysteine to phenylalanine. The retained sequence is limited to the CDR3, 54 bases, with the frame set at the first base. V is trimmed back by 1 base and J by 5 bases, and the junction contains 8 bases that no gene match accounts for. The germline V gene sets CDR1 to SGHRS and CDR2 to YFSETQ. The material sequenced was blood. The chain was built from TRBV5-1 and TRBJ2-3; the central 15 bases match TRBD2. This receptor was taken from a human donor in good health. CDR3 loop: CASSLRPPGLAGGDTQYF. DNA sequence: TGCGCCAGCAGCTTGAGGCCCCCGGGACTAGCGGGGGGAGATACGCAGTATTTT.